Listed here is a single T cell receptor beta chain. Germline values: CDR1 ENHRY, CDR2 SYGVKD. V trimming: 6 bases; J trimming: 2 bases; junction bases outside the gene matches: 3. This CDR3 region has 14 residues. This specimen belongs to a study of shared clonotypes between healthy human individuals. Nashville, Tennessee was home to all donors, each a Caucasian adult. Unsorted PBMC replicate PCRs drew on 300 ng DNA, representing tens of thousands of T cell genomes. Authors' processing steps: Filtering of immunoSEQ junctional sequences could not match full-length read filtering. TCRdb's copy holds only in-frame clones and misses some; the assay was immunoSEQ multiplex PCR. The V and J calls and clone size are taken from that table; D and trimming were inferred from the DNA. The sample lists 490,000 or so clones, roughly 85% seen once, with about an eighth in the top ten.

The sequence was collected from a middle-aged woman in good health. Some clones in this sample may be carry-over from other donors' samples. The V call is TRBV10-3, the J call TRBJ2-7; 11 bases map to TRBD2. The sequencing input was PBMCs. The CDR3 spells CAISGTSGPYEQYF. The CDR3 DNA sequence: TGTGCCATCAGCGGGACTAGCGGCCCCTACGAGCAGTACTTC.